This TCR beta chain was identified during a study of cytomegalovirus exposure and HLA in healthy donors. The CDR3 length is 13 residues. The germline gives CDR1 SGHNT, CDR2 YYREEE (reference sequence). Trimming left V 3 bases short and J 10 bases short, with 16 bases between. Use of 60 Vbeta and 13 Jbeta primers characterized the PCR. Assay: immunoSEQ multiplex PCR; the TCRdb copy retains only in-frame clones and omits some. This table holds under 100,000 clones, around three fifths found once. The material sequenced was PBMCs. The sequence came from a woman aged 35 to 49 in good health and CMV-seropositive. This rearrangement joins TRBV5-4 to TRBJ1-2; weak D call: TRBD1 (6 bases). CDR3 sequence (DNA): TGTGCCAGCAGCTACACCGGGACACGTTACTACACCTTC. Protein product: CASSYTGTRYYTF.